The sequence of this T cell receptor (beta chain) was determined in a study of blood T cell repertoires in COVID-19. On the study more broadly: Nucleic acid was either cDNA or gDNA, and it came from T cells, B-cell-depleted T cells, or PBMCs.

Germline assignment: CDR1 GTSNPN and CDR2 SVGIG (reference sequence). The CDR3 sequence is 14 residues long. After removal of 5 bases from V and 0 bases from J, the junction contained 7 bases not matched to a gene. Repertoires were generated with immunoSEQ multiplex PCR, while TCRdb's copy carries only in-frame clones and drops some. The table records more than 150,000 clones, roughly nine tenths of them present only once. The receptor was isolated from a man in his forties with acute or convalescent COVID-19. The sequenced material came from peripheral blood. The chain couples TRBV30 to TRBJ2-7; 7 positions agree with TRBD1. The CDR3 region is CAWSPGTDSYEQYF. Here the CDR3 DNA reads TGTGCCTGGTCCCCCGGGACAGACTCCTACGAGCAGTACTTC.